Listed below are T cell receptor beta chains from one sample, sequenced in a study of molecular identifiers for immune sequencing clone quantification. TCRdb called the PCR reads again in MiXCR, with one record for every CDR3 protein. The sample consists of 8,000 to 13,000 distinct CDR3 sequences, more than 15% of them appearing once. Sequenced sample: naive CD8+ T cells from blood, with Jurkat cell RNA spiked in. These receptor sequences come from a human donor in good health. Some libraries in this study had Jurkat cell RNA spiked in. Both conserved end residues are part of each CDR3. A D gene is named only where the DNA matches it firmly. Expanded clones are given a class, and other clones once, few, many or no size at all.

d_gene	v_gene	abundance	j_gene	CDR3nt	CDR3aa
-	TRBV9	medium-sized	TRBJ1-1	TGTGCCAGCAGCACGCAGGACGGAAACACTGAAGCTTTCTTT	CASSTQDGNTEAFF
-	TRBV11-2	medium-sized	TRBJ2-1	TGTGCCAGCACCGGGGGGCTAGCGGCCTACAATGAGCAGTTCTTC	CASTGGLAAYNEQFF
-	TRBV11-1	medium-sized	TRBJ2-3	TGTGCCAGCAGCCCCTGGGGCACAGATACGCAGTATTTT	CASSPWGTDTQYF
-	TRBV4-1	medium-sized	TRBJ1-1	TGCGCCAGCAGCCAAGAATGGACAATGAACACTGAAGCTTTCTTT	CASSQEWTMNTEAFF
TRBD1	TRBV12-3/TRBV12-4	-	TRBJ1-2	TGTGCCAGTAGGGGACAGGGGGCTGGCTACACCTTC	CASRGQGAGYTF
TRBD2	TRBV5-1	-	TRBJ2-7	TGCGCCAGTCGCTCTGGCTATAGCGGGAGCTTAGGGGAGCAGTACTTC	CASRSGYSGSLGEQYF
-	TRBV7-2	medium-sized	TRBJ2-1	TGTGCCAGCAGCCTCCGAAATTACAATGAGCAGTTCTTC	CASSLRNYNEQFF
-	TRBV14	many	TRBJ2-1	TGTGCCAGCAGCCAAGCCGGGGGCAGGGGCAATGAGCAGTTCTTC	CASSQAGGRGNEQFF
-	TRBV12-3/TRBV12-4	-	TRBJ2-1	TGTGCCAGCAGGACTAGTTACAATGAGCAGTTCTTC	CASRTSYNEQFF
-	TRBV4-1	medium-sized	TRBJ2-7	TGCGCCAGCAGCTTCACGGAGGGGGCAGAGCAGTACTTC	CASSFTEGAEQYF
TRBD2	TRBV18	few	TRBJ2-3	TGTGCCAGCTCACCATCGGGAGGGAGCACAGATACGCAGTATTTT	CASSPSGGSTDTQYF
-	TRBV5-6	medium-sized	TRBJ1-1	TGTGCCAGCAGCCTAAGACAGGTTTTGCGGAACACTGAAGCTTTCTTT	CASSLRQVLRNTEAFF
-	TRBV12-5	few	TRBJ1-1	TGTGCTAGTGGTTTGGCGGGGCTCACTGAAGCTTTCTTT	CASGLAGLTEAFF
-	TRBV27	many	TRBJ2-7	TGTGCCAGCAGTCCAGGGCGTTACGAGCAGTACTTC	CASSPGRYEQYF
-	TRBV7-7	medium-sized	TRBJ2-7	TGTGCTAGCAGCTTCCGGGTAGGTGAAGAGCAGTACTTC	CASSFRVGEEQYF
-	TRBV7-9	medium-sized	TRBJ1-1	TGTGCCAGCAGGGAAACCCCCAGGGGCCGGGGGGGCACTGAAGCTTTCTTT	CASRETPRGRGGTEAFF
TRBD2	TRBV11-3	many	TRBJ2-1	TGTGCCAGCAACAGCCGGGAGGGCCGAAATGAGCAGTTCTTC	CASNSREGRNEQFF
-	TRBV18	many	TRBJ2-4	TGTGCCAGCTCACCACCGGTGGGCACCCTAGCCAAAAACATTCAGTACTTC	CASSPPVGTLAKNIQYF
TRBD2	TRBV20-1	-	TRBJ2-7	TGCAGTGCTTTGGGACTAGCGGGAGCGTTAAACTGGTACGAGCAGTACTTC	CSALGLAGALNWYEQYF
-	TRBV23-1	medium-sized	TRBJ2-5	TGCGCCAGCAATCTACCGGTGGGGTTGCGAGAGACCCAGTACTTC	CASNLPVGLRETQYF
-	TRBV7-6	many	TRBJ2-7	TGTGCCAGCAGCCCGACAGGAAGCTACGAGCAGTACTTC	CASSPTGSYEQYF
-	TRBV7-9	medium-sized	TRBJ1-5	TGTGCCAGCAGCGAATGGGGAGACAATCAGCCCCAGCATTTT	CASSEWGDNQPQHF
-	TRBV6-5	medium-sized	TRBJ2-7	TGTGCCAGCAGTTACTCGAAGGCGGGTGGGGAGCAGTACTTC	CASSYSKAGGEQYF
TRBD2	TRBV29-1	few	TRBJ2-1	TGCAGCGTTGAGGCGGGAGCGGGCAATGAGCAGTTCTTC	CSVEAGAGNEQFF
TRBD2	TRBV3-1	medium-sized	TRBJ2-2	TGTGCCAGCACGGGAGGGCCCCTAAACACCGGGGAGCTGTTTTTT	CASTGGPLNTGELFF
-	TRBV11-2	many	TRBJ1-4	TGTGCCAGCAGCTCGGAGGCCCCCGCAACTAATGAAAAACTGTTTTTT	CASSSEAPATNEKLFF
-	TRBV27	medium-sized	TRBJ2-6	TGTGCCAGCAGGGGGACTGGGGCCAACGTCCTGACTTTC	CASRGTGANVLTF
-	TRBV7-8	many	TRBJ1-1	TGTGCCAGCAGCTTACAACATTACACTGAAGCTTTCTTT	CASSLQHYTEAFF
-	TRBV5-4	many	TRBJ2-7	TGTGCCAGCAGCTGGGCCCCGGACCGGGAGCAGTACTTC	CASSWAPDREQYF
-	TRBV7-2	-	TRBJ2-7	TGTGCCAGCAGCTTAGGAACTGGGGGCCTTAGCTCCTACGAGCAGTACTTC	CASSLGTGGLSSYEQYF
TRBD1	TRBV5-1	-	TRBJ2-7	TGCGCCAGCAGCTTTACGGGACAGGGGGCTTCCTACGAGCAGTACTTC	CASSFTGQGASYEQYF
TRBD2	TRBV11-2	few	TRBJ2-1	TGTGCCAGCAGCTTAGCAGCGGGAGAGTACAATGAGCAGTTCTTC	CASSLAAGEYNEQFF
-	TRBV20-1	medium-sized	TRBJ2-3	TGCAGTGCTGATGGGACAAACAACACTAGCACAGATACGCAGTATTTT	CSADGTNNTSTDTQYF
-	TRBV7-2	medium-sized	TRBJ2-3	TGTGCCAGCAGCTCTAGGAGGGTGACGATTGCAGATACGCAGTATTTT	CASSSRRVTIADTQYF
TRBD1	TRBV7-8	medium-sized	TRBJ1-5	TGTGCCAGCAGCACCGCATCCGGGACAGGTATTCCCTTCCATCAGCCCCAGCATTTT	CASSTASGTGIPFHQPQHF
-	TRBV29-1	once	TRBJ2-7	TGCAGCGTTGTTTTCGACTACGAGCAGTACTTC	CSVVFDYEQYF
TRBD1	TRBV11-3	few	TRBJ2-1	TGTGCCAGCAGCTTAGGGACAGGGACCTACAATGAGCAGTTCTTC	CASSLGTGTYNEQFF
-	TRBV27	-	TRBJ1-6	TGTGCCAGCAGTTCTAAGGCAGGGAAAGATTCACCCCTCCACTTT	CASSSKAGKDSPLHF
-	TRBV6-5	medium-sized	TRBJ2-1	TGTGCCAGCAGTGACCGGGACAACAACAACAATGAGCAGTTCTTC	CASSDRDNNNNEQFF
TRBD2	TRBV15	many	TRBJ2-3	TGTGCCACCAGCAGAGAGCTAGCGGGAGTGTTAGGTACAGATACGCAGTATTTT	CATSRELAGVLGTDTQYF
-	TRBV28	medium-sized	TRBJ1-6	TGTGCCAGCAGCCCCTTTGGGGATTGGAATTCACCCCTCCACTTT	CASSPFGDWNSPLHF
-	TRBV2	few	TRBJ2-2	TGTGCCAGCAGTGCGCCTGACACCGGGGAGCTGTTTTTT	CASSAPDTGELFF
-	TRBV12-3/TRBV12-4	-	TRBJ1-5	TGTGCCAGCAGCATTACGACAGGCCCCAATCAGCCCCAGCATTTT	CASSITTGPNQPQHF
-	TRBV27	medium-sized	TRBJ1-5	TGTGCCAGCAGACTAGATAGCTTTGGCAATCAGCCCCAGCATTTT	CASRLDSFGNQPQHF